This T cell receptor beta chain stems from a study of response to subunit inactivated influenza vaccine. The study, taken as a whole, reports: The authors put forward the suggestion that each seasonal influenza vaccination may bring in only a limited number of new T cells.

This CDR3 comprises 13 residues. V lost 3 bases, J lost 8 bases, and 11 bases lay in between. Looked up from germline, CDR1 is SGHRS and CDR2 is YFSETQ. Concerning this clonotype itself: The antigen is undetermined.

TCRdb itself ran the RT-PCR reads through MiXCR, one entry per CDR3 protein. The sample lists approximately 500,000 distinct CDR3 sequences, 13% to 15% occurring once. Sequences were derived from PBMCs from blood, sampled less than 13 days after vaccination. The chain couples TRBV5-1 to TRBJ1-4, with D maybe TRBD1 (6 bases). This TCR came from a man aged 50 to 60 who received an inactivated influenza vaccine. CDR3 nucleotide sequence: TGCGCCAGCAGCTCCAATCAGGGGGAAAAACTGTTTTTT. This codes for CASSSNQGEKLFF.